A selection of T cell receptor beta chains follows, all from one sample in a study of resident and recirculating memory T cells in vitiligo. TCRdb's table, derived via immunoSEQ multiplex PCR, lists solely in-frame clones and lacks some. The table lists 40,000 to 50,000 clones, 80% to 95% of them singletons. Sequencing input: blood. These receptors were taken from a male donor with vitiligo. The CDR3 runs from the conserved cysteine through the conserved F or W. D genes are given only for firm matches. Size values are once, few and many counts, or a class for expanded clones, and some rows have none.

size | J | V | D | CDR3 | DNA
- | TRBJ2-5 | TRBV27 | TRBD2 | CASSALGGGWHNQETQYF | TGTGCCAGCAGTGCCCTCGGGGGGGGATGGCACAACCAAGAGACCCAGTACTTC
- | TRBJ1-2 | TRBV5-5 | - | CASSQRLPDGYTF | TGTGCCAGCAGCCAACGACTACCCGATGGCTACACCTTC
- | TRBJ2-1 | TRBV25-1 | - | CASSVAVGQSYNEQFF | TGTGCCAGCAGCGTCGCCGTCGGACAGTCATACAATGAGCAGTTCTTC
- | TRBJ2-3 | TRBV6-1 | TRBD2 | CASSESGGAGRNTQYF | TGTGCCAGCAGTGAATCCGGGGGGGCAGGGAGAAATACGCAGTATTTT
- | TRBJ1-1 | TRBV5-1 | TRBD1 | CASSSTGVDTEAFF | TGCGCCAGCAGCTCGACAGGGGTGGACACTGAAGCTTTCTTT
- | TRBJ2-3 | TRBV21-1 | - | CASSKARHLGSSGEDTQYF | TGTGCCAGCAGCAAAGCGCGCCACCTCGGAAGTTCTGGAGAAGATACGCAGTATTTT
- | TRBJ1-2 | TRBV18 | - | CASSPSSDPGGGYTF | TGTGCCAGCTCACCAAGCAGTGATCCTGGAGGGGGCTACACCTTC
- | TRBJ1-4 | TRBV27 | TRBD1 | CASSAGLGQGSPNEKLFF | TGTGCCAGCAGTGCAGGTCTGGGACAGGGGTCGCCTAATGAAAAACTGTTTTTT
once | TRBJ2-1 | TRBV5-3 | TRBD2 | CARSRLSGGRHNEQFF | TGTGCCAGAAGCAGACTAAGCGGGGGGCGTCATAATGAGCAGTTCTTC
- | TRBJ1-3 | TRBV6-6 | TRBD1 | CASSYQRQGDRNTIYF | TGTGCCAGCAGTTACCAACGACAGGGAGATCGAAACACCATATATTTT
- | TRBJ2-2 | TRBV5-1 | - | CASSFSEAGELFF | TGCGCCAGCAGCTTTTCGGAGGCCGGGGAGCTGTTTTTT
once | TRBJ1-3 | TRBV5-1 | TRBD1 | CASSSGQVFGLDTIYF | TGCGCCAGCAGCTCTGGACAGGTTTTTGGTCTGGACACCATATATTTT
- | TRBJ2-5 | TRBV2 | - | CASSDGQNAGQETQYF | TGTGCCAGCAGTGACGGACAGAACGCAGGGCAAGAGACCCAGTACTTC
- | TRBJ1-1 | TRBV4-1 | - | CASSQGSWPLNTEAFF | TGCGCCAGCAGCCAAGGTAGCTGGCCACTGAACACTGAAGCTTTCTTT
- | TRBJ1-2 | TRBV2 | - | CASSEDQGYGYTF | TGTGCCAGCAGTGAAGATCAGGGCTATGGCTACACCTTC
- | TRBJ1-6 | TRBV7-8 | - | CASRETGNSPLHF | TGTGCCAGCAGGGAAACAGGGAATTCACCCCTCCACTTT
- | TRBJ2-5 | TRBV9 | - | CASSAGTTQETQYF | TGTGCCAGCAGCGCCGGGACAACCCAAGAGACCCAGTACTTC
- | TRBJ2-4 | TRBV11-2 | TRBD1 | CASSSPRGSGDIQYF | TGTGCCAGCAGTTCCCCCAGGGGGTCGGGTGACATTCAGTACTTC
- | TRBJ2-3 | TRBV2 | - | CASTSGPTDTQYF | TGTGCCAGCACATCAGGGCCTACAGATACGCAGTATTTT
- | TRBJ1-6 | TRBV7-6 | TRBD1 | CASSTTGDNSPLHF | TGTGCCAGCAGCACGACAGGGGATAATTCACCCCTCCACTTT
- | TRBJ2-5 | TRBV4-3 | TRBD1 | CASSQFYRGLQETQYF | TGCGCCAGCAGCCAATTCTACAGGGGTTTACAAGAGACCCAGTACTTC
- | TRBJ2-1 | TRBV13 | - | CASSLGLFNEQFF | TGTGCCAGCAGCTTAGGGCTATTCAATGAGCAGTTCTTC
- | TRBJ2-7 | TRBV7-2 | - | CASSLQGYEQYF | TGTGCCAGCAGCTTACAGGGGTACGAGCAGTACTTC
- | TRBJ2-5 | TRBV27 | - | CASSPRQAQETQYF | TGTGCCAGCAGTCCCAGACAGGCTCAAGAGACCCAGTACTTC
- | TRBJ1-4 | TRBV28 | TRBD1 | CAYGTGGMGEKLFF | TGTGCGTACGGGACAGGGGGCATGGGTGAAAAACTGTTTTTT
- | TRBJ1-1 | TRBV4-3 | - | CASSQDSGGWGTEAFF | TGCGCCAGCAGCCAAGATAGTGGGGGCTGGGGCACTGAAGCTTTCTTT
- | TRBJ2-7 | TRBV7-9 | - | CASSEGGQTYEQYF | TGTGCCAGCAGCGAAGGGGGACAAACCTACGAGCAGTACTTC
once | TRBJ2-1 | TRBV7-2 | TRBD1 | CASSRDRTTDEQFF | TGTGCCAGCAGTCGGGACAGGACTACGGATGAGCAGTTCTTC
- | TRBJ1-6 | TRBV25-1 | - | CASRQQNSPLHF | TGTGCCAGCAGACAACAGAATTCACCCCTCCACTTT
- | TRBJ1-2 | TRBV30 | TRBD1 | CAWSVKGAVGYTF | TGTGCCTGGAGTGTAAAGGGGGCGGTCGGCTACACCTTC
- | TRBJ1-2 | TRBV18 | TRBD1 | CASSPRDRGGYTF | TGTGCCAGCTCACCACGCGACAGGGGAGGCTACACCTTC
- | TRBJ2-1 | TRBV5-1 | - | CASSPGVHNEQFF | TGCGCCAGCAGCCCAGGGGTACACAATGAGCAGTTCTTC
- | TRBJ2-1 | TRBV4-1 | TRBD2 | CASSLSGGAYNEQFF | TGCGCCAGCAGCCTTAGCGGGGGGGCCTACAATGAGCAGTTCTTC
- | TRBJ2-5 | TRBV27 | - | CASSLSSAQETQYF | TGTGCCAGCAGTTTATCCAGCGCTCAAGAGACCCAGTACTTC
- | TRBJ1-1 | TRBV27 | TRBD1 | CASSGQAHTEAFF | TGTGCCAGCAGCGGACAGGCACACACTGAAGCTTTCTTT
- | TRBJ2-7 | TRBV21-1 | - | CASSNLLRGGTYEQYF | TGTGCCAGCAGCAATCTTCTGCGGGGGGGAACCTACGAGCAGTACTTC
- | TRBJ2-1 | TRBV4-1 | TRBD1 | CASSPRGNPTGTGNNEQFF | TGCGCCAGCAGCCCGAGGGGGAATCCGACAGGGACCGGGAATAATGAGCAGTTCTTC
- | TRBJ1-2 | TRBV10-1 | TRBD1 | CASVPGQGAYGYTF | TGCGCCAGCGTCCCGGGACAGGGGGCCTATGGCTACACCTTC
once | TRBJ2-3 | TRBV10-3 | - | CAMGDTDTQYF | TGTGCCATGGGAGACACAGATACGCAGTATTTT
- | TRBJ2-7 | TRBV9 | - | CASNAWGGWEEQYF | TGTGCCAGCAACGCCTGGGGGGGCTGGGAAGAGCAGTACTTC
- | TRBJ2-5 | TRBV28 | - | CASSVLAEQETQYF | TGTGCCAGCAGTGTCTTAGCGGAGCAAGAGACCCAGTACTTC
once | TRBJ2-7 | TRBV6-5 | TRBD2 | CASTGGVMHF | TGTGCCAGCACGGGAGGGGTAATGCACTTC
- | TRBJ2-7 | TRBV2 | TRBD1 | CASSIGTGYYEQYF | TGTGCCAGCAGTATCGGGACAGGGTACTACGAGCAGTACTTC
- | TRBJ2-5 | TRBV14 | - | CASSQQEAQYF | TGTGCCAGCAGCCAACAAGAGGCCCAGTACTTC
- | TRBJ1-2 | TRBV6-8 | - | CASSYSLRAGGYTF | TGTGCCAGCAGTTACTCGCTCAGGGCGGGAGGCTACACCTTC
- | TRBJ2-1 | TRBV11-2 | - | CATRQGYNEQFF | TGTGCCACCCGCCAGGGATACAATGAGCAGTTCTTC
- | TRBJ1-2 | TRBV5-1 | TRBD1 | CASSSTGTGYGYTF | TGCGCCAGCAGCTCCACCGGGACAGGATATGGCTACACCTTC
- | TRBJ2-7 | TRBV5-4 | - | CASSLEAASSYEQYF | TGTGCCAGCAGCTTGGAGGCGGCTAGCTCCTACGAGCAGTACTTC
- | TRBJ2-6 | TRBV18 | - | CASSQQGSGANVLTF | TGTGCCAGCTCACAACAGGGCTCTGGGGCCAACGTCCTGACTTTC
- | TRBJ1-1 | TRBV11-1 | - | CASSLSFTEAFF | TGTGCCAGCAGCTTAAGCTTCACTGAAGCTTTCTTT
- | TRBJ1-2 | TRBV27 | - | CASSPFPRQSAIGYTF | TGTGCCAGCAGTCCTTTCCCCCGACAGAGCGCTATTGGCTACACCTTC
- | TRBJ2-2 | TRBV9 | - | CASSVVATGELFF | TGTGCCAGCAGCGTAGTAGCCACCGGGGAGCTGTTTTTT
- | TRBJ1-2 | TRBV4-3 | TRBD1 | CASSRDRAYGYTF | TGCGCCAGCAGCCGGGACAGGGCCTATGGCTACACCTTC